The sequence of this T cell receptor beta chain was determined in a study of blood T cell repertoires in COVID-19. Study-level background: The United States, Italy and Spain supplied acute and convalescent COVID-19 samples. T cells, B-cell-depleted T cells, or PBMCs supplied cDNA or gDNA.

Original methodology: Amplification of reference gene primers was used by the study to estimate nucleated cell counts. Measured with immunoSEQ multiplex PCR; TCRdb has only the in-frame clones, and not every one. V and J calls plus clone size are reproduced from that table; the DNA served to infer D and trimming. The data contain about 220,000 clones, over 75% of them singletons. Seattle patients were enrolled while actively infected and followed longitudinally. The germline V and J ends were trimmed by 0 bases and 5 bases, with 12 bases remaining between them. Germline lookup yields CDR1 LGHNA and CDR2 YSLEER. The CDR3 has 15 amino acids.

J is TRBJ2-3 and V is TRBV4-3; a weak D match, TRBD1 (6 bases). The sequencing sample was made of peripheral blood. The sequence came from a woman in her 70s with COVID-19, enrolled during active disease. As DNA, the CDR3 is TGCGCCAGCAGCCAAGAGGGCACAGGGAGAGATACGCAGTATTTT. As protein: CASSQEGTGRDTQYF.